This TCR beta chain comes out of a study of blood T cell repertoires in COVID-19. Profiling relied on immunoSEQ multiplex PCR, and the TCRdb table lists in-frame clones only, not all of them. The sample lists under 500,000 clones, roughly nine tenths occurring once. Participants were aged roughly 18 to 90 years from approximately 23 US areas. V lost 5 bases and J 8 bases, leaving 10 bases between the germline ends. The CDR3 loop spans 12 amino acids. Germline V gives CDR1 SGHAT, CDR2 FQNNGV. V gene TRBV11-2 combines with J gene TRBJ2-1; D gene uncertain. Sequenced sample: PBMCs or T cells enriched from blood (not recorded which). The receptor was isolated from a woman under 30 with acute COVID-19. For the CDR3, the DNA is TGTGCCAGCAGCCCACTATCCGATGAGCAGTTCTTC. This encodes CASSPLSDEQFF.